The source of this T cell receptor (beta chain) is a study of blood T cells in healthy people across ages. Study-wide findings and caveats: Versus aged donors, long-lived donors had higher diversity and more naive CD4+ cells.

A sample-barcoded 5' primer and a J-beta primer mix were used in a second PCR of about 6 to 12 cycles. There were at least 3 million CDR3-containing paired-end reads obtained from each sample. TCRdb reprocessed the 5' RACE reads with MiXCR, giving one entry per CDR3 protein. The sample has around 600,000 distinct CDR3 sequences; less than 60% are singletons. As concerns this clonotype: What it recognizes is unknown.

Losses at the gene ends were 4 bases for V and 7 bases for J; bases not matched to a gene: 11. The CDR3 consists of 15 residues. The germline V gene encodes CDR1 SGHRS and CDR2 YFSETQ. Specimen: blood. This clonotype was sampled from a man older than 75 in good health. The chain couples TRBV5-1 to TRBJ2-7; TRBD1 agrees at 10 bases. CDR3 coding DNA: TGCGCCAGCAGCGTCTACCGGGACAGGGGATATGAGCAGTACTTC. As protein: CASSVYRDRGYEQYF.